The clone carrying this T cell receptor (beta chain) has more than one count but fewer than ten. Clones were sequenced by immunoSEQ multiplex PCR, and TCRdb holds only the in-frame ones, with some missing. The table includes under 80,000 clones, roughly 90% detected once. The entry originates in a study of graft-versus-host responses after intestinal transplantation. The CDR3 contains 11 residues. V lost 10 bases and J lost 2, with 9 bases in between. Germline values: CDR1 ENHRY, CDR2 SYGVKD. This TCR derives from a human patient who received an intestinal transplant, so some T cells may come from the graft donor. Sequencing used PBMCs, obtained 98 days after intestinal transplantation. The chain recombines TRBV10-3 with TRBJ2-7; D is unresolved. DNA of the CDR3: TGTGCCAGCACGAGGCCCTACGAGCAGTACTTC. Encoded protein: CASTRPYEQYF.